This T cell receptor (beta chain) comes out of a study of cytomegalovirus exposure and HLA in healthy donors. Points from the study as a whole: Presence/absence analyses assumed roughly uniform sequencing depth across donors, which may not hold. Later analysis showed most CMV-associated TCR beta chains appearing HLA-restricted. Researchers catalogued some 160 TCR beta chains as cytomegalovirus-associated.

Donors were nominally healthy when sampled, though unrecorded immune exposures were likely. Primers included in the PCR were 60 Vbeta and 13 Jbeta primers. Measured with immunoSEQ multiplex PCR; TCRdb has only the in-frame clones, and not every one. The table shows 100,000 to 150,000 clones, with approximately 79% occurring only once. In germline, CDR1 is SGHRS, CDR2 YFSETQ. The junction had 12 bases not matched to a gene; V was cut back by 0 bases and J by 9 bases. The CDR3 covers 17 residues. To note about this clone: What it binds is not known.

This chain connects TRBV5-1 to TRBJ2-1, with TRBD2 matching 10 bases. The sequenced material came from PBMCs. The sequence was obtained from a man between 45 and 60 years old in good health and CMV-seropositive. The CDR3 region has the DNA TGCGCCAGCAGCTTGGGGCTCTTAGCGGGGGGACGTAGTGAGCAGTTCTTC. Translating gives CASSLGLLAGGRSEQFF.